The 9 T cell receptor beta chains presented below share a single source sample, sequenced in a study of blood T cell repertoires in COVID-19. The assay was immunoSEQ multiplex PCR, and TCRdb's table has in-frame clones only and misses some. Of about 94,000 clones listed, around three quarters are singletons. The sequencing sample was made of peripheral blood. The receptors come from a human donor in a cohort sampled during active COVID-19.

The CDR3 bases are TGTGCCAGCTCACCCCAAACCGGGAGGACGGACACTGAAGCTTTCTTT. This translates into CASSPQTGRTDTEAFF. The gene calls are TRBV18 and TRBJ1-1; the D is unclear. V shed 3 bases and J shed 3 bases, with 17 bases lying between them. Germline V lookup: CDR1 KGHSH, CDR2 LQKENI. This CDR3 has 16 residues.

The gene calls are TRBV7-8 and TRBJ2-6; D unclear. There are 17 residues in the CDR3. Germline assignment: CDR1 SGHVS and CDR2 FQNEAQ. Trimming took off 1 base at V and 0 bases at J, with 10 bases between the two ends. The CDR3 DNA sequence: TGTGCCAGCAGCTTAGAAGCGATCGACTCTGGGGCCAACGTCCTGACTTTC. Amino acid sequence: CASSLEAIDSGANVLTF.

This chain uses TRBV9 with TRBJ2-6; a possible D gene is TRBD1 (5 bases). V was clipped by 0 bases and J by 2 bases, with 18 bases between them. The CDR3 extends over 19 amino acids. Per germline, CDR1 SGDLS and CDR2 YYNGEE. In nucleotides, the CDR3 is TGTGCCAGCAGCGTAGCTACAATGGGCCTAGGGGCTGGGGCCAACGTCCTGACTTTC. Translation gives CASSVATMGLGAGANVLTF. Complete variable domain (other parts from reference TRBV9 and TRBJ2-6): DSGVTQTPKHLITATGQRVTLRCSPRSGDLSVYWYQQSLDQGLQFLIQYYNGEERAKGNILERFSAQQFPDLHSELNLSSLELGDSALYFCASSVATMGLGAGANVLTFGAGSRLTVL.

This chain links TRBV4-1 with TRBJ1-5, with 10 positions matching TRBD1. The CDR3 length is 14 residues. The V gene's germline CDR1 is MGHRA and CDR2 YSYEKL. V dropped 6 bases and J dropped 2; count of bases not matched to a gene: 1. The CDR3: CASRTGGRNQPQHF. In DNA, the CDR3 is TGCGCCAGCAGGACAGGGGGCCGCAATCAGCCCCAGCATTTT.

The V gene is TRBV7-2, the J gene TRBJ2-1; 7 bases agree with TRBD1. Germline lookup yields CDR1 SGHTA and CDR2 FQGNSA. With 5 bases clipped from V and 6 bases from J, the junction kept 4 bases outside the gene matches. This CDR3 is 13 amino acids long. CDR3 bases: TGTGCCAGCAGCCCAGACAGGGTCAATGAGCAGTTCTTC. Its protein is CASSPDRVNEQFF.

The rearrangement uses TRBV27 and TRBJ2-2, with TRBD2 identical over 10 bases. Germline V CDR1 and CDR2: MNHEY, SMNVEV (reference sequence). The CDR3 consists of 17 residues. After removal of 2 bases from V and 7 bases from J, the junction contained 10 bases not matched to a gene. The CDR3 reads CASSLRLAGAVSGELFF. In DNA form, the CDR3 reads TGTGCCAGCAGTTTAAGGCTAGCGGGAGCGGTGAGCGGGGAGCTGTTTTTT.

V gene TRBV10-3 combines with J gene TRBJ2-1; maybe TRBD2 (6 bases). Trimming removed 2 bases at V and 11 bases at J, with 10 bases between. CDR3 length: 12 amino acids. Germline V gives CDR1 ENHRY, CDR2 SYGVKD. CDR3 coding DNA: TGTGCCATCAGTGAGAGGGCGGGAAAGCAGTTCTTC. Translated: CAISERAGKQFF.

J is TRBJ1-2 and V is TRBV6-2 or TRBV6-3; D ambiguous. V was clipped by 4 bases and J by 3 bases, with 9 bases between them. The germline CDR1 and CDR2 sequences are MNHEY and SVGEGT. The CDR3 has 13 amino acids. CDR3 sequence (DNA): TGTGCCAGCAGTTTAGGTCAGGACTATGGCTACACCTTC. Translated, it gives CASSLGQDYGYTF.

The genes are TRBV10-3 and TRBJ2-4; D might be TRBD1 (5 bases). This CDR3 spans 11 amino acids. Trimming removed 0 bases at V and 13 bases at J, with 7 bases between. Looked up from germline, CDR1 is ENHRY and CDR2 is SYGVKD. CDR3 region: CAISESGPQYF. The CDR3 DNA sequence: TGTGCCATCAGTGAGTCGGGGCCGCAGTACTTC.